One and the same sample provided the 17 T cell receptor beta chains below, sequenced in a study of shared clonotypes between healthy human individuals (TCRdb year 2020). Library preparation was by the immunoSEQ multiplex PCR assay. Imported from immuneACCESS, the table was reduced by TCRdb to in-frame sequences with V and J called. These copies leave out some clones; in studies compared against another copy, an unresolved V gene accounts for under half, and the cause of the remainder is not known. The sample table records some 630,000 clones; about two thirds of these occur just once. The ten largest make up around 2% of the sample. The sample consisted of memory CD4+ T cells sorted from blood. In the paper's terms, the cell subset or site label means: CD45RA-negative fraction. These receptors all stem from a woman in her thirties in good health.

This sequence joins TRBV11-2 and TRBJ2-5, with D unresolved. The CDR3 is 12 amino acids. The V gene's germline CDR1 is SGHAT and CDR2 FQNNGV. Trimming removed 1 base from V and 1 base from J, with 1 base in between. The CDR3 DNA follows: TGTGCCAGCAGCTTAGCCCAAGAGACCCAGTACTTC. This sequence encodes CASSLAQETQYF. The full variable domain, completed using reference TRBV11-2 and TRBJ2-5, is EAGVAQSPRYKIIEKRQSVAFWCNPISGHATLYWYQQILGQGPKLLIQFQNNGVVDDSQLPKDRFSAERLKGVDSTLKIQPAKLEDSAVYLCASSLAQETQYFGPGTRLLVL.

This clone showed up just once. This chain joins TRBV11-2 and TRBJ2-4; maybe TRBD1 (5 bases). Germline CDR1 and CDR2: SGHAT and FQNNGV. Deletions cut 6 bases from V and 7 bases from J, with 22 bases between. There are 16 residues in the CDR3. CDR3 DNA sequence: TGTGCCAGCAGTCTAAATCAGGGAAGGGTGGGGAACATTCAGTACTTC. As protein: CASSLNQGRVGNIQYF.

This clone was seen a handful of times. The chain recombines TRBV5-1 with TRBJ2-5; TRBD1 aligns across 7 bases. Germline values: CDR1 SGHRS, CDR2 YFSETQ. This CDR3 comprises 15 residues. The trim removed 4 bases at V and 0 bases at J, leaving 6 bases unmatched. The CDR3: CASSRMGQYQETQYF. CDR3 coding DNA: TGCGCCAGCAGCCGGATGGGACAGTACCAAGAGACCCAGTACTTC.

The chain joins TRBV28 to TRBJ1-2; 9 nucleotides line up with TRBD1. The V gene's germline CDR1 is MDHEN and CDR2 SYDVKM. After removal of 6 bases from V and 5 bases from J, the junction contained 7 bases not matched to a gene. The CDR3 sequence is 14 residues long. The CDR3 loop reads CASSQRGQGYGYTF. CDR3 coding DNA: TGTGCCAGCAGCCAAAGGGGACAGGGATATGGCTACACCTTC.

The V call is TRBV5-1, the J call TRBJ1-1, with D possibly TRBD1 on 5 matching bases. The CDR3 sequence is 15 residues long. Germline V gene lookup returns CDR1 SGHRS and CDR2 YFSETQ. V gave up 1 base and J gave up 3 bases, with 13 bases separating them. The CDR3: CASSLSSGTYTEAFF. The CDR3 region has the DNA TGCGCCAGCAGCTTGAGTTCGGGGACCTACACTGAAGCTTTCTTT.

V gene TRBV2 combines with J gene TRBJ2-7; the D gene is possibly TRBD1 (6 bases). Germline V gives CDR1 SNHLY, CDR2 FYNNEI. The CDR3 loop spans 15 amino acids. V was pared by 4 bases and J by 10 bases, with 23 bases between. For the CDR3, the DNA is TGTGCCAGCAGTGGCCAGGGGATAATAAAATCGAGTCAGTACTTC. Protein product: CASSGQGIIKSSQYF.

The chain couples TRBV5-1 to TRBJ2-7; D assignment may be TRBD1 or TRBD2 (5 bases each). The CDR3 extends over 14 amino acids. Germline V gives CDR1 SGHRS, CDR2 YFSETQ. V shed 7 bases and J shed 3 bases, with 17 bases lying between them. The CDR3: CASAPGTLVYEQYF. The CDR3 region has the DNA TGCGCCAGCGCCCCCGGGACGTTGGTCTACGAGCAGTACTTC.

The CDR3 DNA is TGCAGCGTTGAAAAGGGGAGCGGAAACACCATATATTTT. As protein: CSVEKGSGNTIYF. The chain is built from TRBV29-1 and TRBJ1-3, with a weak D call TRBD1 (5 bases). Deletions cut 2 bases from V and 4 bases from J, with 9 bases between. Germline CDR1 and CDR2: SQVTM and ANQGSEA. The CDR3 runs 13 residues.

The chain joins TRBV30 to TRBJ1-2; D possibly corresponds to TRBD1 (6 bases). Between the trimmed V and J ends, which lost 3 bases and 5 bases, there was a span of 22 bases. The CDR3 totals 16 residues. The germline V gene encodes CDR1 GTSNPN and CDR2 SVGIG (reference sequence). The CDR3 DNA follows: TGTGCCTGGAGCGCAAAGGAGTCCGGGACACATTATGGCTACACCTTC. Translation: CAWSAKESGTHYGYTF.

V and J are TRBV6-5 and TRBJ2-7; D gene ambiguous. The CDR3 covers 12 residues. V gave up 4 bases and J gave up 5 bases, with 9 bases separating them. In germline, CDR1 is MNHEY, CDR2 SVGAGI. The CDR3 DNA reads as TGTGCCAGCAGTTCCAGATTCAACGAGCAGTACTTC. This encodes CASSSRFNEQYF.

This clone appeared a few times. The rearrangement joins TRBV27 to TRBJ2-1, with 9 bases aligning to TRBD2. The CDR3 is 16 residues long. Germline trimming cut 6 bases from V and 8 bases from J; bases unmatched to any gene: 14. CDR1 and CDR2 from the germline V gene are MNHEY and SMNVEV (reference sequence). CDR3 protein: CASRKGSSGIIDEQFF. In nucleotides, the CDR3 is TGTGCCAGCAGGAAGGGGTCTAGCGGGATCATCGATGAGCAGTTCTTC.

The chain has TRBV7-2 and TRBJ2-2; the match to TRBD1 covers 7 bases. With V trimmed by 5 bases and J by 0 bases, 9 bases remained unmatched. The germline gives CDR1 SGHTA, CDR2 FQGNSA. The CDR3 length is 17 residues. CDR3 residues: CASSVRQGSANTGELFF. The CDR3 DNA is TGTGCCAGCAGCGTACGACAGGGCTCTGCGAACACCGGGGAGCTGTTTTTT.

The chain couples TRBV28 to TRBJ2-7, with D uncertain. This CDR3 has 12 amino acids. CDR1 and CDR2 from the germline V gene are MDHEN and SYDVKM. Trimming left V 8 bases short and J 1 base short, with 9 bases between. The CDR3 sequence: CASWGLSYEQYF. As DNA, the CDR3 is TGTGCCAGCTGGGGTCTTTCCTACGAGCAGTACTTC. Complete variable domain (other parts from reference TRBV28 and TRBJ2-7): DVKVTQSSRYLVKRTGEKVFLECVQDMDHENMFWYRQDPGLGLRLIYFSYDVKMKEKGDIPEGYSVSREKKERFSLILESASTNQTSMYLCASWGLSYEQYFGPGTRLTVT.

This chain links TRBV27 with TRBJ1-4, with TRBD1 matching 9 bases. Trimming took 3 bases from V and 10 from J; bases not matched to a gene: 6. In germline, CDR1 is MNHEY, CDR2 SMNVEV (reference sequence). CDR3 length equals 14 residues. The CDR3 is CASSFRDREGKLFF. In nucleotides, the CDR3 is TGTGCCAGCAGTTTCCGGGACAGGGAGGGAAAACTGTTTTTT.

The rearrangement joins TRBV27 to TRBJ2-6; possible D gene TRBD2, 6 bases. V lost 5 bases to trimming and J lost 4 bases, with 9 bases between them. This CDR3 contains 14 residues. CDR1 and CDR2 (germline): MNHEY, SMNVEV (reference sequence). CDR3: CASSGEAGANVLTF. In DNA, the CDR3 is TGTGCCAGCAGTGGGGAGGCAGGGGCCAACGTCCTGACTTTC.

The chain combines TRBV5-1 with TRBJ2-6, with D unresolved. The CDR3 extends over 15 amino acids. V was pared by 4 bases and J by 0 bases, with 8 bases between. The germline V gene has CDR1 SGHRS and CDR2 YFSETQ. The CDR3 sequence: CASSTQSSGANVLTF. For the CDR3, the DNA is TGCGCCAGCAGCACCCAAAGCTCTGGGGCCAACGTCCTGACTTTC. Using reference TRBV5-1 and TRBJ2-6 for the parts outside the CDR3, the full variable domain is KAGVTQTPRYLIKTRGQQVTLSCSPISGHRSVSWYQQTPGQGLQFLFEYFSETQRNKGNFPGRFSGRQFSNSRSEMNVSTLELGDSALYLCASSTQSSGANVLTFGAGSRLTVL.

The V and J genes are TRBV5-1 and TRBJ2-1, with 7 bases aligning to TRBD2. This CDR3 has 16 amino acids. The V gene end was trimmed by 5 bases and the J gene end by 7 bases; junction bases not matched to a gene: 15. Germline V gives CDR1 SGHRS, CDR2 YFSETQ. In nucleotides, the CDR3 is TGCGCCAGCAGTTTGATCGGCAGCGGGGTGGGGAATGAGCAGTTCTTC. Residues: CASSLIGSGVGNEQFF.